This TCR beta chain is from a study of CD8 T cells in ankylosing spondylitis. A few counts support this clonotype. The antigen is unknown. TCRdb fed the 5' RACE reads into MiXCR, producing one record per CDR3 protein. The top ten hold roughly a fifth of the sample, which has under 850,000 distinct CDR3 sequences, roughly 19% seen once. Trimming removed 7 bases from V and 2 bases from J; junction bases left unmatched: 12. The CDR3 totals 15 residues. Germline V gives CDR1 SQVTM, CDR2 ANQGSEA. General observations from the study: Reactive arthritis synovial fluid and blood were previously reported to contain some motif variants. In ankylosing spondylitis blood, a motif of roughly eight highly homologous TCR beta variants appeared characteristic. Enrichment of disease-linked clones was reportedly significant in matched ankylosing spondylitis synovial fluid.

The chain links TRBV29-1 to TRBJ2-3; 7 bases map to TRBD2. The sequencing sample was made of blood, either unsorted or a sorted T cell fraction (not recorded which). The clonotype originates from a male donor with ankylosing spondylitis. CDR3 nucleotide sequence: TGCAGCGGGATAAAAGCGGGATCCTTCACAGATACGCAGTATTTT. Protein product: CSGIKAGSFTDTQYF.